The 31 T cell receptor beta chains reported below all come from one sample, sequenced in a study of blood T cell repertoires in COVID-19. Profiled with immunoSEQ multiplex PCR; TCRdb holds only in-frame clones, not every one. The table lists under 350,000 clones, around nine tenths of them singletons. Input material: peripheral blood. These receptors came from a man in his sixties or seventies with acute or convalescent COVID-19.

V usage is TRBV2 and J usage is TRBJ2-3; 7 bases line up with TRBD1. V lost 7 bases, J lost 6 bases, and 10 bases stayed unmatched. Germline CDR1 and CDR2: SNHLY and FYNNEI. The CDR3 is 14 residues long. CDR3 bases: TGTGCCAGCATCCGACAGGGAGTAGGGGATACGCAGTATTTT. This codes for CASIRQGVGDTQYF.

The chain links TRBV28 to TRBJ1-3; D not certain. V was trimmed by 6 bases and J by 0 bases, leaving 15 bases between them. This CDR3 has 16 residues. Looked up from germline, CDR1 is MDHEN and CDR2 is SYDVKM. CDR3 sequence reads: CASRPMGGSSGNTIYF. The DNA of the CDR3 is TGTGCCAGCAGACCCATGGGAGGTAGCTCTGGAAACACCATATATTTT. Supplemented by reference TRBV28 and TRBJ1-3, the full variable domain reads DVKVTQSSRYLVKRTGEKVFLECVQDMDHENMFWYRQDPGLGLRLIYFSYDVKMKEKGDIPEGYSVSREKKERFSLILESASTNQTSMYLCASRPMGGSSGNTIYFGEGSWLTVV.

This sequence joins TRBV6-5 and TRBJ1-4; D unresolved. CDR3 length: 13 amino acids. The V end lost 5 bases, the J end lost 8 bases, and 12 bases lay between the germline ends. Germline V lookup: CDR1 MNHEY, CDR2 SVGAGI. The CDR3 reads CASSSGFREKLFF. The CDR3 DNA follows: TGTGCCAGCAGTAGCGGGTTTAGGGAAAAACTGTTTTTT.

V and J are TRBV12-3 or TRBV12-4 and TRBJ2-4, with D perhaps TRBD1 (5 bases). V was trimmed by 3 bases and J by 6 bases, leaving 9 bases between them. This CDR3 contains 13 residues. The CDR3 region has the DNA TGTGCCAGCAGTTTGAGACAGTTAAACATTCAGTACTTC. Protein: CASSLRQLNIQYF.

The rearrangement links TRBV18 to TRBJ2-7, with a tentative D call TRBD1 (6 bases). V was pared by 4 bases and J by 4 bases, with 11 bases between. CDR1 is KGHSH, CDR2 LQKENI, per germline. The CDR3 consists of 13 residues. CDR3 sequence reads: CASSRTAAYEQYF. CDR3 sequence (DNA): TGTGCCAGCTCACGGACAGCGGCATACGAGCAGTACTTC.

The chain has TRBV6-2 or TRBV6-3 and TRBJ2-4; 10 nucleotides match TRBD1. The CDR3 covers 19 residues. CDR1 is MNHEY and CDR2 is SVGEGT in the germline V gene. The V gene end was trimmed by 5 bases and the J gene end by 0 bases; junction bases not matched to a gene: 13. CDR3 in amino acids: CASSQPRDRGTVAKNIQYF. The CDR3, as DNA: TGTGCCAGCAGTCAACCCAGGGACAGGGGAACGGTAGCCAAAAACATTCAGTACTTC.

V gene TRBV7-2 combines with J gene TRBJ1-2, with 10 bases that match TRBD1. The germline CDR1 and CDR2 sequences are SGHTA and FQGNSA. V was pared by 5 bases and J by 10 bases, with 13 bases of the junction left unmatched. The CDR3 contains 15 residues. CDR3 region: CASSPIPGQGTLYTF. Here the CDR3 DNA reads TGTGCCAGCAGCCCAATCCCGGGACAGGGGACTCTCTACACCTTC.

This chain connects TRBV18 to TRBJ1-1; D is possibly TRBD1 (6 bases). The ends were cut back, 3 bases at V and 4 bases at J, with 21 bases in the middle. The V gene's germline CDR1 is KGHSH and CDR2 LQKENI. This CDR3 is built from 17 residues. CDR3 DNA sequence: TGTGCCAGCTCACCCAGAACAGGGAGTCGGGGAAGCACTGAAGCTTTCTTT. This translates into CASSPRTGSRGSTEAFF.

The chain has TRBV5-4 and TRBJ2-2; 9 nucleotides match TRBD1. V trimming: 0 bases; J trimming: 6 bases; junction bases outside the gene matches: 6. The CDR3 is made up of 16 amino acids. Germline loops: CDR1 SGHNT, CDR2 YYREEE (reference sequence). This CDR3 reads CASSLAGTGSAGELFF. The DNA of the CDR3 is TGTGCCAGCAGCTTGGCCGGGACAGGGTCTGCCGGGGAGCTGTTTTTT.

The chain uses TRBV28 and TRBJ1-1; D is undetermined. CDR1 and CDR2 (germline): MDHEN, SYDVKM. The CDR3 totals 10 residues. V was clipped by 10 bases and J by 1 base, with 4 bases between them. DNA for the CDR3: TGTGCCACAGGGAACACTGAAGCTTTCTTT. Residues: CATGNTEAFF.

The CDR3 nucleotides read TGTGCCAGCAGTTTAAAAGGAGGGCACGAGCAGTACTTC. This gives the protein CASSLKGGHEQYF. This chain connects TRBV27 to TRBJ2-7, with a possible D match to TRBD2 (6 bases). V was pared by 2 bases and J by 5 bases, with 10 bases between. Germline CDR1 is MNHEY and CDR2 is SMNVEV (reference sequence). This CDR3 is built from 13 residues.

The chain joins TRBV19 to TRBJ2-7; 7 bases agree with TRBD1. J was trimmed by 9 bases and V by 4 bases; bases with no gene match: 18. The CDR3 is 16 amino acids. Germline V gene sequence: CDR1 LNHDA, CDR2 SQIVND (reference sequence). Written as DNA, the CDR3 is TGTGCCAGTAGTAAGAGGGACAGCCTGACCCTTACGGGGCAGTACTTC. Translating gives CASSKRDSLTLTGQYF. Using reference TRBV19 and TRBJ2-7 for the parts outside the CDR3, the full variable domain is DGGITQSPKYLFRKEGQNVTLSCEQNLNHDAMYWYRQDPGQGLRLIYYSQIVNDFQKGDIAEGYSVSREKKESFPLTVTSAQKNPTAFYLCASSKRDSLTLTGQYFGPGTRLTVT.

This CDR3 is CAIRGGTGETQYF. The CDR3 DNA reads TGTGCCATCAGGGGGGGGACAGGGGAGACCCAGTACTTC. The chain employs TRBV10-3 and TRBJ2-5; 9 nucleotides line up with TRBD1. The CDR3 consists of 13 residues. The germline CDR1 and CDR2 sequences are ENHRY and SYGVKD. Trimming cost V 6 bases and J 5 bases; bases outside gene matches: 4.

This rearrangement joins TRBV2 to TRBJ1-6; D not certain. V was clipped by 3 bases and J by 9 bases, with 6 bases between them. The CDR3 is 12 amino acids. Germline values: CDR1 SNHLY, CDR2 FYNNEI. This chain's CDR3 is CASSEEGSPLHF. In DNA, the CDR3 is TGTGCCAGCAGTGAGGAGGGTTCACCCCTCCACTTT.

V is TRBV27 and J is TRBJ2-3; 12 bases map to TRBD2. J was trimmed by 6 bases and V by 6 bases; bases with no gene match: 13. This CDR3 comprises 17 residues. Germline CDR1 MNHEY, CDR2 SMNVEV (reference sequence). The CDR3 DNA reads TGTGCCAGCAGAAAGACTAGCGGGAGAGCAGGGACCGATACGCAGTATTTT. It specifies CASRKTSGRAGTDTQYF.

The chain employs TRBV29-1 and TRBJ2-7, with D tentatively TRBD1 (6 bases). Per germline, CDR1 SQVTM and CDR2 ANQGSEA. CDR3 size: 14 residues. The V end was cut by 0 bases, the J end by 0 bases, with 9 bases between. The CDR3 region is CSVEDRGISYEQYF. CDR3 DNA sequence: TGCAGCGTTGAAGACAGGGGTATCTCCTACGAGCAGTACTTC.

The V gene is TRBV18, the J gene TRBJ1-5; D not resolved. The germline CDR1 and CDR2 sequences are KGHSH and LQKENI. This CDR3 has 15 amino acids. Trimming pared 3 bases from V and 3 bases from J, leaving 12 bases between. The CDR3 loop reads CASSPGGGINQPQHF. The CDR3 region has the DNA TGTGCCAGCTCACCCGGCGGAGGAATCAATCAGCCCCAGCATTTT.

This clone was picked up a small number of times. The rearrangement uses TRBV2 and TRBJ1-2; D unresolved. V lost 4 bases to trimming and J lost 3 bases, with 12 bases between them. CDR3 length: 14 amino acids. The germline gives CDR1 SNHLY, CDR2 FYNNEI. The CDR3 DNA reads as TGTGCCAGCAGTGGGGCCAGAAAAGACTATGGCTACACCTTC. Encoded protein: CASSGARKDYGYTF.

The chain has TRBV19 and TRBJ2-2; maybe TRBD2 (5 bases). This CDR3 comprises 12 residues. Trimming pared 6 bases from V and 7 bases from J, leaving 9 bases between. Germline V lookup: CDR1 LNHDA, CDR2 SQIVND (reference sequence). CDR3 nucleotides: TGTGCCAGTAGATTCGGGGTCGGGGAGCTGTTTTTT. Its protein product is CASRFGVGELFF.

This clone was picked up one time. Here the CDR3 reads CASSLQYMNTEAFF. The DNA for the CDR3 is TGTGCCAGCAGCTTGCAGTACATGAACACTGAAGCTTTCTTT. The chain combines TRBV5-5 with TRBJ1-1; D uncertain. The CDR3 loop spans 14 amino acids. Germline V CDR1 and CDR2: SGHKS, YYEKEE (reference sequence). V lost 1 base and J lost 0, with 7 bases in between.

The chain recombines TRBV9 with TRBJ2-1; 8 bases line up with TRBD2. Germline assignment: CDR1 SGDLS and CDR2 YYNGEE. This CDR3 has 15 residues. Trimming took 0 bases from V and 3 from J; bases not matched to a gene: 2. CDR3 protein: CASSVGAGVYNEQFF. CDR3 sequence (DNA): TGTGCCAGCAGCGTAGGAGCGGGAGTCTACAATGAGCAGTTCTTC.

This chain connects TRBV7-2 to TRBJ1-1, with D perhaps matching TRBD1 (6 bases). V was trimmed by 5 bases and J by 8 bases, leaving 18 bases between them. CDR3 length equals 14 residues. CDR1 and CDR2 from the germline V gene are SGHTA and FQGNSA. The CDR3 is CASSQRQVIGEAFF. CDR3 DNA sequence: TGTGCCAGCAGCCAACGACAGGTCATTGGGGAAGCTTTCTTT. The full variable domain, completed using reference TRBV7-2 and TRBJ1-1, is GAGVSQSPSNKVTEKGKDVELRCDPISGHTALYWYRQSLGQGLEFLIYFQGNSAPDKSGLPSDRFSAERTGGSVSTLTIQRTQQEDSAVYLCASSQRQVIGEAFFGQGTRLTVV.

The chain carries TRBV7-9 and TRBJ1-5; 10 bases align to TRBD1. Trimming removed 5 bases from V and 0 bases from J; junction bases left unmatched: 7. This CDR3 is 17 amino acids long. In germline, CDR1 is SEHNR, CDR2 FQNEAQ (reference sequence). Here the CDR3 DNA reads TGTGCCAGCAGCCCGACGGGGACAGGGGATAGCAATCAGCCCCAGCATTTT. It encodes CASSPTGTGDSNQPQHF.

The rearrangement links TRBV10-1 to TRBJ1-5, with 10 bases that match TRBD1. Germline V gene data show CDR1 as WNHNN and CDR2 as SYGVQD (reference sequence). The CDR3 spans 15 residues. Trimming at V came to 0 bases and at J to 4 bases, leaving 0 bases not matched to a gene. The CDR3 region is CASSESGQGNQPQHF. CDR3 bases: TGCGCCAGCAGTGAGTCGGGACAGGGGAATCAGCCCCAGCATTTT.

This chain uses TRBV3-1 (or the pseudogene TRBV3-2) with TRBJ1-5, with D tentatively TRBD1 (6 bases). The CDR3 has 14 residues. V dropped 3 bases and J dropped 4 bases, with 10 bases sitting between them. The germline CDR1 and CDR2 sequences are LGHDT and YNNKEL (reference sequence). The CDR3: CASSQAGQNQPQHF. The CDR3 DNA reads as TGTGCCAGCAGCCAGGCAGGACAGAATCAGCCCCAGCATTTT.

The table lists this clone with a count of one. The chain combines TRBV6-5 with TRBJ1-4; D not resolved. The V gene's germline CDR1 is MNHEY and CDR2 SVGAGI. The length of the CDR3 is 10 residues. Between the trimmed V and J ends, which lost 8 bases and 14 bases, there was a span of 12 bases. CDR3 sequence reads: CASHHGVLFF. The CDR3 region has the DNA TGTGCCAGCCATCACGGAGTGCTGTTTTTT.

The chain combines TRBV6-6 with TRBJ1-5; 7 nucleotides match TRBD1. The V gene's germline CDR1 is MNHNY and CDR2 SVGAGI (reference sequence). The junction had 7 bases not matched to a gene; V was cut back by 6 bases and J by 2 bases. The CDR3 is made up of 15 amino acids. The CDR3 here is CASSDRQGGNQPQHF. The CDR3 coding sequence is TGTGCCAGCAGCGACCGACAGGGTGGCAATCAGCCCCAGCATTTT.

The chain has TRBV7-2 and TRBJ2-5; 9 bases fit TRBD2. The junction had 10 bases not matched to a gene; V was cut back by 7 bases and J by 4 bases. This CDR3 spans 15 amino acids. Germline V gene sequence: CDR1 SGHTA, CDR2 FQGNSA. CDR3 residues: CASTSGRRSRETQYF. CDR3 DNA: TGTGCCAGCACAAGCGGGAGGCGGAGTCGAGAGACCCAGTACTTC.

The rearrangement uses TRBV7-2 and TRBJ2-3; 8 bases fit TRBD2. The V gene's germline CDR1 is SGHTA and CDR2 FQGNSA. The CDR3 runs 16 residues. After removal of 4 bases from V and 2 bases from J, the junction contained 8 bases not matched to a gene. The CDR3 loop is CASSWAGGLTTDTQYF. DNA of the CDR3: TGTGCCAGCAGCTGGGCGGGAGGCCTTACCACAGATACGCAGTATTTT.

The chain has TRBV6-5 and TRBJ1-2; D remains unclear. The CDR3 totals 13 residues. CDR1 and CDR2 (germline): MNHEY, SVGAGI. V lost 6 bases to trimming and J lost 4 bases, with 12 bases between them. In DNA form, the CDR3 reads TGTGCCAGCAGCCAGACACCCCTCTATGGCTACACCTTC. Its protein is CASSQTPLYGYTF.

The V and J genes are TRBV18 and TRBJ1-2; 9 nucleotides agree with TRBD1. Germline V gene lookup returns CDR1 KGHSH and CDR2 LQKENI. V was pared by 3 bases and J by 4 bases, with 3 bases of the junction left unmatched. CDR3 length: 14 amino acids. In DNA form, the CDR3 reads TGTGCCAGCTCACCGAAGGACAGGGGCTATGGCTACACCTTC. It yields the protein CASSPKDRGYGYTF.